The source of this T cell receptor beta chain is a study of cytomegalovirus exposure and HLA in healthy donors. For the study at large: From about 179 million T cells, an earlier analysis saw roughly 110 million unique TCR beta sequences. Study observations and caveats: TCR beta V- and J-gene trimming, according to a later analysis, was linked to a missense DCLRE1C variant.

Note on this clone: Its antigen remains unknown.

PCR employed 60 Vbeta and 13 Jbeta primers. Clones were read by immunoSEQ multiplex PCR, and TCRdb kept only the in-frame ones, dropping some. Of 150,000 to 200,000 clones in the sample, under 90% were seen once. CDR3 length: 14 residues. Trimming stripped 1 base from V and 6 bases from J, with 10 bases between. The germline V gene has CDR1 MGHRA and CDR2 YSYEKL. The sample taken for sequencing was PBMCs. The chain is built from TRBV4-1 and TRBJ1-5; D may be TRBD1 (6 bases). The sequence derives from a man aged 18 to 30 in good health and CMV-seronegative. The CDR3 DNA reads as TGCGCCAGCAGCCAAGCAGGGGTTAGTCAGCCCCAGCATTTT. Translation: CASSQAGVSQPQHF.